This is a list of T cell receptor beta chains from one sample in a study of a mutant IDH1 vaccine in newly diagnosed glioma. The data were produced by immunoSEQ multiplex PCR, yet TCRdb's version contains in-frame clones alone and is incomplete. The repertoire has about 60,000 clones, roughly 84% of them found once; the top ten carry 3.5% to 5%. No antigen has been assigned to these receptors. The sequencing used PBMCs, collected from a glioma patient whose treatment included an IDH1 peptide vaccine. The receptor set was obtained from a man aged 25-45 years with glioma. Both conserved end residues are part of each CDR3. Fields, in order: V gene, clone size, D gene, J gene, CDR3 DNA, CDR3 protein. A D gene is named only where the DNA matches it firmly. A row's size may be missing; if present it is once, few, many or a size class.

TRBV7-9,NA,NA,TRBJ2-7,TGTGCCAGCAGCCTCGCTTGGGAGCAGTACTTC,CASSLAWEQYF
TRBV9,NA,NA,TRBJ2-3,TGTGCCAGCAGCGCAACAGATACGCAGTATTTT,CASSATDTQYF
TRBV9,NA,TRBD2,TRBJ2-1,TGTGCCAGCAGCGTACGGACCACTAGCGGGGGAACCTACAATGAGCAGTTCTTC,CASSVRTTSGGTYNEQFF
TRBV14,NA,NA,TRBJ2-7,TGTGCCAGCAGCTCCACGTTAGGGGGCGAGCAGTACTTC,CASSSTLGGEQYF
TRBV5-5,NA,NA,TRBJ1-4,TGTGCCAGCAGCACCTCCCGTCTAGGCACGGGGGAAAAACTGTTTTTT,CASSTSRLGTGEKLFF
TRBV27,NA,NA,TRBJ1-4,TGTGCCAGCAGCGACGGGTTATCTAATGAAAAACTGTTTTTT,CASSDGLSNEKLFF
TRBV5-1,few,TRBD1,TRBJ2-7,TGCGCCAGCAGCTTGGAGGGGGCGGGCTACGAGCAGTACTTC,CASSLEGAGYEQYF
TRBV7-2,NA,TRBD2,TRBJ2-3,TGTGCCAGCAGCAGGGCGGCCCTAGCGGGGGGACGCACAGATACGCAGTATTTT,CASSRAALAGGRTDTQYF
TRBV19,NA,NA,TRBJ1-2,TGTGCCAGTAGTATAGGGACTGTTGGCTACACCTTC,CASSIGTVGYTF
TRBV5-1,NA,NA,TRBJ1-3,TGCGCCAGCAGCTTGGGGGAGTCTGGAAACACCATATATTTT,CASSLGESGNTIYF
TRBV7-8,NA,NA,TRBJ2-1,TGTGCCAGCAGCTTAGCACGGACACCAAAAGCGGAGCAGTTCTTC,CASSLARTPKAEQFF
TRBV19,NA,NA,TRBJ1-5,TGTGCCAGTAGTCCAGTGGCAGGTAAGAGCAATCAGCCCCAGCATTTT,CASSPVAGKSNQPQHF
TRBV14,NA,NA,TRBJ1-1,TGTGCCAGCAGCAACAGGGAATTTGGTGAAGCTTTCTTT,CASSNREFGEAFF